This is a list of T cell receptor beta chains from one sample in a study of identical twins. TCRdb re-derived calls from the 5' RACE reads in MiXCR, one entry per CDR3 protein. This sample has 1.5 million to 2 million distinct CDR3 sequences, with about 32% found just once. What was sequenced was cord blood. These receptors all come from a newborn girl in good health. The CDR3 runs from the conserved cysteine through the conserved F or W. The order of the fields is clone size, V gene, J gene, D gene, CDR3 DNA, CDR3 protein. The D gene is left open where the match is weak. Rows give clone size only sometimes, using once, few, many, or a class for an expanded clone.

clone size: -; V gene: TRBV20-1; J gene: TRBJ2-1; D gene: -; CDR3 DNA: TGCAGTGCTACCAGATTCCCGAGGGGCAATGAGCAGTTCTTC; CDR3 protein: CSATRFPRGNEQFF
clone size: -; V gene: TRBV28; J gene: TRBJ2-5; D gene: -; CDR3 DNA: TGTGCCAGCAATGAGCCCAGAGCCGGGACCTCAGAGACCCAGTACTTC; CDR3 protein: CASNEPRAGTSETQYF
clone size: -; V gene: TRBV4-1; J gene: TRBJ2-1; D gene: TRBD2; CDR3 DNA: TGCGCCAGCAGCACCGGGAGGACCTTGAGCTCCTACAATGAGCAGTTCTTC; CDR3 protein: CASSTGRTLSSYNEQFF
clone size: -; V gene: TRBV4-2; J gene: TRBJ2-4; D gene: TRBD2; CDR3 DNA: TGTGCCAGCAGCCATGATCTAGCGGGGGGTGCCTACGACCAGTACTTC; CDR3 protein: CASSHDLAGGAYDQYF
clone size: -; V gene: TRBV4-2; J gene: TRBJ2-3; D gene: TRBD2; CDR3 DNA: TGTGCCAGCAGCCAAGGCGGGAGTCTTTCAGATACGCAGTATTTT; CDR3 protein: CASSQGGSLSDTQYF
clone size: -; V gene: TRBV19; J gene: TRBJ1-5; D gene: -; CDR3 DNA: TGTGCCAGTAGTATCGGCCAGATTAGCAATCAGCCCCAGCATTTT; CDR3 protein: CASSIGQISNQPQHF
clone size: few; V gene: TRBV20-1; J gene: TRBJ1-5; D gene: -; CDR3 DNA: TGCAGTGCTAGTCCCTCCAGGTCTCAGCCCCAGCATTTT; CDR3 protein: CSASPSRSQPQHF
clone size: -; V gene: TRBV2; J gene: TRBJ2-7; D gene: TRBD2; CDR3 DNA: TGTGCCAGCGGTGTACTAGCGCACAACTACGAGCAGTACTTC; CDR3 protein: CASGVLAHNYEQYF
clone size: -; V gene: TRBV28; J gene: TRBJ2-5; D gene: TRBD1; CDR3 DNA: TGTGCCAGCAGTCTATTGGACAGGGGAGAGTTTCAAGAGACCCAGTACTTC; CDR3 protein: CASSLLDRGEFQETQYF
clone size: -; V gene: TRBV20-1; J gene: TRBJ2-7; D gene: -; CDR3 DNA: TGCAGTGCTAGACGGGGGGCGGACCCTTACGAGCAGTACTTC; CDR3 protein: CSARRGADPYEQYF
clone size: -; V gene: TRBV6-4; J gene: TRBJ1-5; D gene: -; CDR3 DNA: TGTGCCAGCAGAAGATCAAGGTCAGGAATCAATCAGCCCCAGCATTTT; CDR3 protein: CASRRSRSGINQPQHF
clone size: -; V gene: TRBV20-1; J gene: TRBJ2-5; D gene: -; CDR3 DNA: TGCAGTGCTAGAGATCCCCAGGGACGGAACTACAATGAGCAGTACTTC; CDR3 protein: CSARDPQGRNYNEQYF
clone size: -; V gene: TRBV24-1; J gene: TRBJ2-1; D gene: TRBD2; CDR3 DNA: TGTGCCACCAGTGATCGGACTAGCGGGAGGTACAATGAGCGGTTCTTC; CDR3 protein: CATSDRTSGRYNERFF
clone size: few; V gene: TRBV7-9; J gene: TRBJ2-3; D gene: -; CDR3 DNA: TGTGCCAGCAGCCTACTTAACAGGGCAGATACGCAGTATTTT; CDR3 protein: CASSLLNRADTQYF
clone size: -; V gene: TRBV11-1; J gene: TRBJ2-1; D gene: -; CDR3 DNA: TGTGCCAGCAGGAATAGCGGCAGGGGCTCCTACAATGAGCAGTTCTTC; CDR3 protein: CASRNSGRGSYNEQFF
clone size: few; V gene: TRBV3-1; J gene: TRBJ1-5; D gene: -; CDR3 DNA: TGTGCCAGCAGCCAAGATTTGGGCAATCAGCCCCAGCATTTT; CDR3 protein: CASSQDLGNQPQHF
clone size: many; V gene: TRBV4-1; J gene: TRBJ1-6; D gene: TRBD1; CDR3 DNA: TGCGCCAGCAGCCAAGGACAGGGGTATAATTCACCCCTCCACTTT; CDR3 protein: CASSQGQGYNSPLHF
clone size: few; V gene: TRBV7-6; J gene: TRBJ2-1; D gene: TRBD1; CDR3 DNA: TGTGCCAGCAGCTTAGAACTAATCGGGACAGGGGGAGATAATGAGCAGTTCTTC; CDR3 protein: CASSLELIGTGGDNEQFF
clone size: once; V gene: TRBV20-1; J gene: TRBJ2-5; D gene: -; CDR3 DNA: TGCAGTGCCCGGACCCCTTCGGGCAATGAGCAGTACTTC; CDR3 protein: CSARTPSGNEQYF
clone size: -; V gene: TRBV27; J gene: TRBJ2-3; D gene: TRBD2; CDR3 DNA: TGTGCCAGCAGTTTATTGGGACGGACTAGCGGGCTCACAGATACGCAGTATTTT; CDR3 protein: CASSLLGRTSGLTDTQYF